This T cell receptor (beta chain) was retrieved from a study of shared clonotypes between healthy human individuals. The CDR3 runs to 16 residues. V was cut by 0 bases and J by 4 bases, with 13 bases left in between. Looked up from germline, CDR1 is SGHDN and CDR2 is FVKESK. Positively selected for CCR7, the CD45RO-negative cells used as naive CD8 cells excluded terminally differentiated effector memory CD45RA+ cells. The method was immunoSEQ multiplex PCR; TCRdb's version includes in-frame clones alone and lacks a portion of them. This table holds fewer than 1 million clones, about 96% found once. The sequencing input was naive CD8+ T cells sorted from blood. The clonotype originates from a man aged 25 to 45 in good health. The chain couples TRBV14 to TRBJ2-1, with TRBD1 as a possible D gene (5 bases). CDR3 sequence: CASSQERGKLYNEQFF. The CDR3, as DNA: TGTGCCAGCAGCCAAGAAAGGGGAAAACTGTACAATGAGCAGTTCTTC.